The 27 T cell receptor beta chains in this list originate from one sample, sequenced in a study of CD8 T cells in ankylosing spondylitis. TCRdb reanalysed the 5' RACE reads using MiXCR and keeps one entry per CDR3 protein. The sample lists 210,000 or so distinct CDR3 sequences; about a quarter were seen once. The sequencing sample was made of blood, either unsorted or a sorted T cell fraction (not recorded which). The receptors were sampled from a male donor with ankylosing spondylitis or in good health (not recorded which).

This clonotype has a handful of counts. The genes are TRBV5-1 and TRBJ2-7; 11 bases fit TRBD2. The germline V gene encodes CDR1 SGHRS and CDR2 YFSETQ. The V segment lost 4 bases and the J segment 8 bases; nucleotides outside the gene matches: 5. The CDR3 length is 13 residues. The CDR3 coding sequence is TGCGCCAGCAGCGTGGGACTAGCGGACAAGCAGTACTTC. It codes for CASSVGLADKQYF.

The gene calls are TRBV20-1 and TRBJ2-2, with D hard to call. Trimming took 3 bases from V and 0 from J, leaving 5 bases between them. The CDR3 runs to 13 residues. Per the germline V gene, CDR1 is DFQATT and CDR2 is SNEGSKA (reference sequence). The CDR3 sequence is CSASIANTGELFF. The CDR3 coding sequence is TGCAGTGCTAGTATTGCGAACACCGGGGAGCTGTTTTTT.

The V gene is TRBV12-3 or TRBV12-4, the J gene TRBJ2-1, with a possible D match to TRBD1 (6 bases). CDR3 length: 15 amino acids. The V end was cut by 8 bases, the J end by 4 bases, with 18 bases between. The DNA of the CDR3 is TGTGCCAGCGTTTTGGACAGCTTAAAATACAATGAGCAGTTCTTC. Translation gives CASVLDSLKYNEQFF.

This clonotype was seen at least ten times. The V and J genes are TRBV20-1 and TRBJ2-3, with 11 bases fitting TRBD2. This CDR3 is built from 13 residues. Trimming at V came to 8 bases and at J to 4 bases, leaving 5 bases not matched to a gene. Germline V lookup: CDR1 DFQATT, CDR2 SNEGSKA (reference sequence). The CDR3 spells CSRSGRAADTQYF. CDR3 in DNA: TGCAGTCGTAGCGGGAGGGCAGCAGATACGCAGTATTTT.

With regard to this clonotype: This may be a read error, as it is one base from a much larger clone. The chain has TRBV9 and TRBJ2-1, with TRBD1 identical over 9 bases. CDR3 size: 15 residues. V shed 0 bases, J shed 5 bases, and the junction held 3 bases outside the gene matches. Per germline, CDR1 SGDLS and CDR2 YYNGEE. CDR3 residues: CASSVAGTGNNEQFF. The CDR3 nucleotides read TGTGCCAGCAGCGTAGCTGGGACAGGGAACAATGAGCAGTTCTTC.

The chain employs TRBV29-1 and TRBJ2-1; D is possibly TRBD2 (7 bases). The CDR3 is 15 residues long. Germline-derived CDR1 and CDR2 are SQVTM and ANQGSEA. Trimming removed 7 bases at V and 0 bases at J, with 16 bases between. The CDR3 DNA reads TGCAGCGCTAAGGGGGGGCAAAGCTCCTACAATGAGCAGTTCTTC. This encodes CSAKGGQSSYNEQFF.

This clonotype was seen many times. The chain recombines TRBV3-1 with TRBJ2-2; D might be TRBD2 (6 bases). CDR1 is LGHDT, CDR2 YNNKEL, per germline (reference sequence). This CDR3 spans 17 amino acids. Trimming removed 0 bases at V and 5 bases at J, with 16 bases between. The CDR3 is CASSQDLRGTWTGELFF. Written as DNA, the CDR3 is TGTGCCAGCAGCCAAGATTTGCGCGGGACGTGGACCGGGGAGCTGTTTTTT.

The sample holds a few counts of this clonotype. V is TRBV29-1 and J is TRBJ2-1; 12 bases map to TRBD2. Germline lookup yields CDR1 SQVTM and CDR2 ANQGSEA. The CDR3 loop spans 13 amino acids. With 6 bases clipped from V and 8 bases from J, the junction kept 5 bases outside the gene matches. The CDR3 nucleotides read TGCAGCGTGTCTAGCGGGAGGGGCTATGAGCAGTTCTTC. As protein: CSVSSGRGYEQFF.

The gene calls are TRBV2 and TRBJ2-7; D is unclear. The germline V and J ends were trimmed by 2 bases and 2 bases, with 10 bases remaining between them. The CDR3 has 14 amino acids. Germline CDR1 SNHLY, CDR2 FYNNEI. The DNA for the CDR3 is TGTGCCAGCAGTGAACCCCTTATTACCTACGAGCAGTACTTC. It yields the protein CASSEPLITYEQYF. The whole variable domain, remainder taken from reference TRBV2 and TRBJ2-7, is EPEVTQTPSHQVTQMGQEVILRCVPISNHLYFYWYRQILGQKVEFLVSFYNNEISEKSEIFDDQFSVERPDGSNFTLKIRSTKLEDSAMYFCASSEPLITYEQYFGPGTRLTVT.

This clonotype has a count of ten or more. This rearrangement joins TRBV25-1 to TRBJ1-5, with TRBD1 as a possible D gene (5 bases). There are 13 residues in the CDR3. CDR1 is MGHDK, CDR2 SYGVNS, per germline. Between the trimmed V and J ends, which lost 1 base and 11 bases, there was a span of 12 bases. CDR3 residues: CASSESGGIAQHF. DNA for the CDR3: TGTGCCAGCAGTGAATCCGGGGGGATAGCCCAGCATTTT. Using reference TRBV25-1 and TRBJ1-5 for the parts outside the CDR3, the full variable domain is EADIYQTPRYLVIGTGKKITLECSQTMGHDKMYWYQQDPGMELHLIHYSYGVNSTEKGDLSSESTVSRIRTEHFPLTLESARPSHTSQYLCASSESGGIAQHFGDGTRLSIL.

This clonotype came up a few times. This sequence joins TRBV20-1 and TRBJ1-4; no reliable D call. Germline V lookup: CDR1 DFQATT, CDR2 SNEGSKA (reference sequence). V dropped 0 bases and J dropped 7 bases, with 15 bases sitting between them. This CDR3 has 15 amino acids. CDR3 in amino acids: CSARDPHGEREKLFF. The CDR3 DNA reads as TGCAGTGCTAGAGATCCCCACGGGGAGCGTGAAAAACTGTTTTTT.

In its sample, this clonotype was seen many times. The CDR3 here is CSALSGRAERNEQFF. Written as DNA, the CDR3 is TGCAGTGCTTTAAGCGGGAGGGCCGAGAGGAATGAGCAGTTCTTC. This sequence joins TRBV20-1 and TRBJ2-1; TRBD2 matches 10 bases. The length of the CDR3 is 15 residues. V was pared by 5 bases and J by 7 bases, with 11 bases of the junction left unmatched. Per the germline V gene, CDR1 is DFQATT and CDR2 is SNEGSKA (reference sequence).

This clonotype was found once. The V and J genes are TRBV5-1 and TRBJ1-2; no definite D call. Per the germline V gene, CDR1 is SGHRS and CDR2 is YFSETQ. The germline V and J ends were trimmed by 5 bases and 4 bases, with 9 bases remaining between them. This CDR3 comprises 12 residues. The CDR3 loop reads CASSQDSYGYTF. Written as DNA, the CDR3 is TGCGCCAGCAGTCAAGATTCCTATGGCTACACCTTC. Using reference TRBV5-1 and TRBJ1-2 for the parts outside the CDR3, the full variable domain is KAGVTQTPRYLIKTRGQQVTLSCSPISGHRSVSWYQQTPGQGLQFLFEYFSETQRNKGNFPGRFSGRQFSNSRSEMNVSTLELGDSALYLCASSQDSYGYTFGSGTRLTVV.

The chain combines TRBV5-1 with TRBJ2-1, with 14 bases fitting TRBD2. Per germline, CDR1 SGHRS and CDR2 YFSETQ. The CDR3 runs 16 residues. V was pared by 3 bases and J by 10 bases, with 9 bases of the junction left unmatched. The CDR3 DNA sequence: TGCGCCAGCAGCTCCCTGACTAGCGGGAGGGCCGAGGAGCAGTTCTTC. As protein: CASSSLTSGRAEEQFF.

V is TRBV4-3 and J is TRBJ2-2; 10 bases are a match to TRBD2. This CDR3 contains 16 residues. Trimming at V came to 6 bases and at J to 4 bases, leaving 8 bases not matched to a gene. Germline loops: CDR1 LGHNA, CDR2 YSLEER. The CDR3: CASSQIAGGGTGELFF. In DNA form, the CDR3 reads TGCGCCAGCAGTCAAATAGCGGGAGGCGGCACCGGGGAGCTGTTTTTT.

The genes are TRBV7-4 and TRBJ2-2, with D possibly called TRBD1 or TRBD2 (5 bases each). Trimming stripped 5 bases from V and 4 bases from J, with 14 bases between. Germline V gives CDR1 SGHVT, CDR2 SQSDAQ. The CDR3 consists of 15 residues. CDR3 residues: CASSGLIGGTGELFF. In DNA, the CDR3 is TGTGCCAGCAGCGGGTTGATTGGGGGCACCGGGGAGCTGTTTTTT.

At least ten counts were recorded for this clonotype. The V call is TRBV10-3, the J call TRBJ2-7; no definite D call. From germline, CDR1 is ENHRY and CDR2 SYGVKD. Deletions cut 2 bases from V and 7 bases from J, with 15 bases between. This CDR3 region has 14 residues. The CDR3, as DNA: TGTGCCATCAGTGAGACCCCCCGGAACCAGGAGCAGTACTTC. The encoded protein is CAISETPRNQEQYF.

This clonotype turned up a few times. The junction and the germline gene differ at one end; a read error may be behind it. The rearrangement uses TRBV20-1 and TRBJ2-7; no firm D call. The CDR3 covers 13 residues. CDR1 and CDR2 from the germline V gene are DFQATT and SNEGSKA (reference sequence). In DNA, the CDR3 is TGCAGTGTTAGAACAGCAGCAGTGGTCGAGCAGTACTTC. Its protein product is CSVRTAAVVEQYF.

The genes are TRBV20-1 and TRBJ2-7; unclear D gene. Trimming removed 3 bases from V and 2 bases from J, with 5 bases in between. The germline gives CDR1 DFQATT, CDR2 SNEGSKA (reference sequence). This CDR3 has 11 residues. Here the CDR3 reads CSASLPYEQYF. CDR3 sequence (DNA): TGCAGTGCTAGCCTTCCCTACGAGCAGTACTTC.

This clonotype occurred a few times. V and J are TRBV7-6 and TRBJ2-3; the match to TRBD1 covers 8 bases. The germline V gene encodes CDR1 SGHVS and CDR2 FNYEAQ. The ends lost 5 bases at V and 0 bases at J; junction bases unmatched: 19. This CDR3 contains 20 residues. In DNA form, the CDR3 reads TGTGCCAGCAGCCGACGGACAGGGTTGACCATGCGCCCTAGCACAGATACGCAGTATTTT. It specifies CASSRRTGLTMRPSTDTQYF.

This clonotype was seen repeatedly, ten times or more. The rearrangement uses TRBV7-2 and TRBJ2-7, with D perhaps TRBD1 (6 bases). The CDR3 sequence is 15 residues long. Between the trimmed V and J ends, which lost 2 bases and 6 bases, there was a span of 17 bases. The germline V gene has CDR1 SGHTA and CDR2 FQGNSA. CDR3 sequence (DNA): TGTGCCAGCAGCTTACAGGGACACCCCTCGAGCGAGCAGTACTTC. This sequence encodes CASSLQGHPSSEQYF.

This clonotype was found many times. The genes are TRBV20-1 and TRBJ2-1; D is perhaps TRBD1 (6 bases). V gave up 1 base and J gave up 0 bases, with 10 bases separating them. The length of the CDR3 is 15 residues. The V gene's germline CDR1 is DFQATT and CDR2 SNEGSKA (reference sequence). This CDR3 reads CSARGDTSSYNEQFF. Here the CDR3 DNA reads TGCAGTGCTAGAGGGGACACGAGCTCCTACAATGAGCAGTTCTTC.

This clonotype was observed a few times. The gene calls are TRBV6-2 or TRBV6-3 and TRBJ2-7; 11 positions match TRBD2. Germline CDR1 is MNHEY and CDR2 is SVGEGT. The CDR3 contains 17 residues. The V and J ends lost 3 bases and 2 bases, in that order; junction bases with no gene match: 9. The CDR3 sequence: CASSYYPGTSGPYEQYF. CDR3 nucleotide sequence: TGTGCCAGCAGTTATTATCCCGGGACTAGCGGCCCCTACGAGCAGTACTTC.

This clonotype was picked up many times. The genes are TRBV7-6 and TRBJ2-7; 12 nucleotides line up with TRBD2. The CDR3 sequence is 14 residues long. With 4 bases clipped from V and 4 bases from J, the junction kept 2 bases outside the gene matches. Looked up from germline, CDR1 is SGHVS and CDR2 is FNYEAQ. The CDR3 nucleotides are TGTGCCAGCAGCTCGACTAGCGGGAGTTACGAGCAGTACTTC. It codes for CASSSTSGSYEQYF.

This clonotype was picked up many times. The chain links TRBV18 to TRBJ1-3; 10 bases are shared with TRBD1. The germline V gene has CDR1 KGHSH and CDR2 LQKENI. V shed 3 bases and J 1 base; nucleotides not matched to a gene: 3. The CDR3 is made up of 16 amino acids. The CDR3 reads CASSPRDRGSGNTIYF. CDR3 in DNA: TGTGCCAGCTCACCCCGGGACAGGGGTTCTGGAAACACCATATATTTT.

This clonotype was picked up many times. The chain employs TRBV5-1 and TRBJ2-1, with 7 bases matching TRBD1. The CDR3 spans 12 residues. V shed 4 bases and J 8 bases; nucleotides not matched to a gene: 3. The V gene's germline CDR1 is SGHRS and CDR2 YFSETQ. CDR3 in amino acids: CASSLGQDEQFF. The CDR3 DNA sequence: TGCGCCAGCAGCCTTGGACAGGATGAGCAGTTCTTC.

This clonotype was recorded at least ten times. The chain recombines TRBV11-2 with TRBJ2-7, with 12 positions matching TRBD1. The CDR3 is 17 amino acids. The germline V gene has CDR1 SGHAT and CDR2 FQNNGV. J gave up 5 bases and V 4 bases, and 12 bases lay outside the gene matches. CDR3 sequence (DNA): TGTGCCAGCAGCTACCCTCGGGACAGGGGGCGCTCAGACGAGCAGTACTTC. Translated: CASSYPRDRGRSDEQYF. The full variable domain, in which reference TRBV11-2 and TRBJ2-7 provide the parts outside the CDR3, is EAGVAQSPRYKIIEKRQSVAFWCNPISGHATLYWYQQILGQGPKLLIQFQNNGVVDDSQLPKDRFSAERLKGVDSTLKIQPAKLEDSAVYLCASSYPRDRGRSDEQYFGPGTRLTVT.